Listed here are 27 T cell receptor beta chains from one sample, sequenced in a study of response to subunit inactivated influenza vaccine. TCRdb reprocessed the RT-PCR reads via MiXCR and lists one record per CDR3 protein. This sample yields fewer than 550,000 distinct CDR3 sequences, of which about 25% are seen a single time; under 2.5% belongs to the top ten. The sequences come from CD4+ T cells sorted from PBMCs, collected about 5 days after vaccination. The receptors originated from a man over 45 who received an inactivated influenza vaccine.

This rearrangement joins TRBV12-3 or TRBV12-4 to TRBJ1-6; TRBD1 might be the D (6 bases). The CDR3 has 17 amino acids. Trimming removed 6 bases from V and 0 bases from J, with 15 bases in between. The DNA for the CDR3 is TGTGCCAGCAGCCCGGACAGCCCGAGCTCCTATAATTCACCCCTCCACTTT. Its translation is CASSPDSPSSYNSPLHF.

This clonotype was counted ten times or more. The chain carries TRBV5-1 and TRBJ2-5, with a tentative D call TRBD2 (5 bases). This CDR3 has 13 residues. Germline CDR1 is SGHRS and CDR2 is YFSETQ. V was pared by 1 base and J by 4 bases, with 8 bases between. The CDR3 DNA sequence: TGCGCCAGCAGCTTGAGAAGCGGAGAGACCCAGTACTTC. Its protein is CASSLRSGETQYF.

This rearrangement joins TRBV29-1 to TRBJ2-1; 9 positions agree with TRBD2. The CDR3 length is 14 residues. Trimming cost V 4 bases and J 5 bases; bases outside gene matches: 6. Germline V lookup: CDR1 SQVTM, CDR2 ANQGSEA. The CDR3 DNA is TGCAGCGTTGGGGCGGGGGGGCTAAACAATGAGCAGTTCTTC. Its protein is CSVGAGGLNNEQFF.

This rearrangement joins TRBV20-1 to TRBJ1-4, with a tentative D call TRBD1 (5 bases). V was cut by 6 bases and J by 3 bases, with 11 bases left in between. The CDR3 covers 13 residues. CDR1 DFQATT and CDR2 SNEGSKA come from the germline V gene (reference sequence). The DNA for the CDR3 is TGCAGTGCCGAGGGGCGGTCTAATGAAAAACTGTTTTTT. Amino acids: CSAEGRSNEKLFF.

This chain joins TRBV6-1 and TRBJ2-4, with a possible D match to TRBD2 (5 bases). With 5 bases removed from V and 0 bases from J, the gap between germline ends came to 14 bases. CDR3 length equals 16 residues. The germline CDR1 and CDR2 sequences are MNHNS and SASEGT. The CDR3: CASSPGSEIAKNIQYF. The CDR3 coding sequence is TGTGCCAGCAGTCCGGGTAGCGAGATAGCCAAAAACATTCAGTACTTC.

This clonotype was picked up many times. This chain links TRBV7-7 with TRBJ1-2; tentatively, D is TRBD1 (6 bases). Germline V gives CDR1 SSHAT, CDR2 FNYEAQ (reference sequence). Trimming removed 5 bases at V and 2 bases at J, with 15 bases between. The CDR3 has 15 amino acids. CDR3 in amino acids: CASSPLDSDNYGYTF. The DNA of the CDR3 is TGTGCCAGCAGCCCATTGGACAGCGACAACTATGGCTACACCTTC.

This clonotype was counted a few times. In DNA, the CDR3 is TGTGCCATCAGTGAGACAAGCGGAGGAACCTACGAGCAGTACTTC. Protein: CAISETSGGTYEQYF. The J gene is TRBJ2-7, the V gene TRBV10-3; the D gene is possibly TRBD2 (5 bases). The CDR3 runs 15 residues. Germline V gives CDR1 ENHRY, CDR2 SYGVKD. V was trimmed by 2 bases and J by 2 bases, leaving 13 bases between them.

The V gene is TRBV14, the J gene TRBJ2-3; tentatively, D is TRBD2 (6 bases). Trimming shortened V by 1 base and J by 2 bases, and 13 bases separated the two germline ends. This CDR3 has 16 residues. Germline CDR1 and CDR2: SGHDN and FVKESK. DNA for the CDR3: TGTGCCAGCAGCCAAGCTTGGGGGAGGAACACAGATACGCAGTATTTT. This sequence encodes CASSQAWGRNTDTQYF.

This sequence joins TRBV15 and TRBJ2-4; no clear D. The CDR3 contains 14 residues. The V and J ends lost 3 bases and 7 bases respectively, with 13 bases between them. The germline gives CDR1 LNHNV, CDR2 YYDKDF (reference sequence). CDR3 protein: CATSRKADGNIQYF. In nucleotides, the CDR3 is TGTGCCACCAGCAGGAAGGCCGACGGGAACATTCAGTACTTC. Full variable domain (missing parts from reference TRBV15 and TRBJ2-4): DAMVIQNPRYQVTQFGKPVTLSCSQTLNHNVMYWYQQKSSQAPKLLFHYYDKDFNNEADTPDNFQSRRPNTSFCFLDIRSPGLGDTAMYLCATSRKADGNIQYFGAGTRLSVL.

The chain is built from TRBV5-1 and TRBJ2-7; 15 bases fit TRBD2. Germline values: CDR1 SGHRS, CDR2 YFSETQ. The CDR3 has 19 residues. V shed 0 bases and J 2 bases; nucleotides not matched to a gene: 9. CDR3 nucleotides: TGCGCCAGCAGCTTGGGGACTAGCGGGAGGGCATATAATGCCTACGAGCAGTACTTC. Protein product: CASSLGTSGRAYNAYEQYF.

This chain uses TRBV6-5 with TRBJ1-1, with D unresolved. With 0 bases removed from V and 4 bases from J, the gap between germline ends came to 9 bases. This CDR3 contains 14 residues. From germline, CDR1 is MNHEY and CDR2 SVGAGI. CDR3 sequence (DNA): TGTGCCAGCAGTTACTCCGAGGAGGGCACTGAAGCTTTCTTT. Translated, it gives CASSYSEEGTEAFF.

The chain recombines TRBV29-1 with TRBJ2-5; 7 nucleotides align to TRBD2. The germline V gene has CDR1 SQVTM and CDR2 ANQGSEA. The CDR3 runs 12 residues. J gave up 1 base and V 5 bases, and 1 base lay outside the gene matches. The CDR3 spells CSVRLAQETQYF. The CDR3 nucleotides read TGCAGCGTTCGACTAGCCCAAGAGACCCAGTACTTC.

The chain couples TRBV7-2 to TRBJ2-3; 7 bases align to TRBD1. Losses at the gene ends were 5 bases for V and 4 bases for J; bases not matched to a gene: 6. This CDR3 has 14 residues. Germline-derived CDR1 and CDR2 are SGHTA and FQGNSA. CDR3 DNA: TGTGCCAGCAGCCCTCAGACAGGGCCAGATACGCAGTATTTT. Amino acid sequence: CASSPQTGPDTQYF.

This clonotype was seen only a few times. This rearrangement joins TRBV20-1 to TRBJ2-6; D is possibly TRBD1 or TRBD2 (6 bases each). Germline CDR1 DFQATT, CDR2 SNEGSKA (reference sequence). The CDR3 is 18 amino acids. Trimming pared 1 base from V and 4 bases from J, leaving 20 bases between. The CDR3 nucleotides are TGCAGTGCTAGAGTACAGGGACTCACCCTGAGAGGGGCCAACGTCCTGACTTTC. Translated: CSARVQGLTLRGANVLTF.

A few counts support this clonotype. J is TRBJ2-7 and V is TRBV6-2 or TRBV6-3; 9 nucleotides agree with TRBD2. CDR3 length equals 14 residues. V lost 2 bases and J lost 2; bases outside the gene matches: 1. Germline assignment: CDR1 MNHEY and CDR2 SVGEGT. In DNA, the CDR3 is TGTGCCAGCAGTTACAGACTAGCGGCCTACGAGCAGTACTTC. This translates into CASSYRLAAYEQYF.

CDR3 DNA: TGTGCTAGTGGTTTGGGTAGCGGTACAGATACGCAGTATTTT. Its translation: CASGLGSGTDTQYF. This chain links TRBV12-5 with TRBJ2-3; TRBD2 might be the D (6 bases). The CDR3 spans 14 residues. Trimming left V 1 base short and J 3 bases short, with 8 bases between. Per germline, CDR1 LGHNT and CDR2 FRNRAP. Variable domain in full (rest from reference TRBV12-5 and TRBJ2-3): DARVTQTPRHKVTEMGQEVTMRCQPILGHNTVFWYRQTMMQGLELLAYFRNRAPLDDSGMPKDRFSAEMPDATLATLKIQPSEPRDSAVYFCASGLGSGTDTQYFGPGTRLTVL.

This clonotype has more than one count but fewer than ten. The rearrangement uses TRBV20-1 and TRBJ2-3; no definite D call. Deletions cut 0 bases from V and 2 bases from J, with 12 bases between. CDR1 is DFQATT and CDR2 is SNEGSKA in the germline V gene (reference sequence). This CDR3 contains 15 residues. CDR3 protein: CSARDAAPITDTQYF. In DNA, the CDR3 is TGCAGTGCTAGAGACGCAGCCCCGATCACAGATACGCAGTATTTT.

This clonotype was picked up a small number of times. This rearrangement joins TRBV2 to TRBJ1-1; D gene uncertain. Germline V gives CDR1 SNHLY, CDR2 FYNNEI. Trimming shortened V by 3 bases and J by 0 bases, and 11 bases separated the two germline ends. This CDR3 comprises 15 residues. The CDR3: CASSDPSSMNTEAFF. In nucleotides, the CDR3 is TGTGCCAGCAGTGACCCCTCTAGCATGAACACTGAAGCTTTCTTT.

V is TRBV4-3 and J is TRBJ1-6, with TRBD1 as a possible D gene (6 bases). Trimming cost V 0 bases and J 10 bases, with 16 bases left between them. CDR1 and CDR2 (germline): LGHNA, YSLEER. The CDR3 is made up of 16 amino acids. CDR3 in amino acids: CASSQEPQGGRSPLHF. As DNA, the CDR3 is TGCGCCAGCAGCCAAGAGCCCCAAGGGGGGAGGTCACCCCTCCACTTT.

V and J are TRBV6-2 or TRBV6-3 and TRBJ2-3, with 8 positions matching TRBD1. V gave up 6 bases and J gave up 4 bases; unmatched junction bases: 6. The CDR3 has 14 amino acids. The V gene's germline CDR1 is MNHEY and CDR2 SVGEGT. The CDR3 sequence: CASSAGQGPDTQYF. The CDR3 DNA reads TGTGCCAGCAGCGCCGGACAGGGCCCAGATACGCAGTATTTT.

CDR3 sequence: CASVNFWAQETQYF. In DNA form, the CDR3 reads TGTGCCAGCGTTAATTTTTGGGCCCAAGAGACCCAGTACTTC. The chain employs TRBV28 and TRBJ2-5; D is unclear. Germline V gene data show CDR1 as MDHEN and CDR2 as SYDVKM. The CDR3 contains 14 residues. The ends were cut back, 8 bases at V and 1 base at J, with 14 bases in the middle. Full variable domain (outside the CDR3, taken from reference TRBV28 and TRBJ2-5): DVKVTQSSRYLVKRTGEKVFLECVQDMDHENMFWYRQDPGLGLRLIYFSYDVKMKEKGDIPEGYSVSREKKERFSLILESASTNQTSMYLCASVNFWAQETQYFGPGTRLLVL.

This clonotype appeared a few times. The chain uses TRBV5-6 and TRBJ1-1, with no clear D. Trimming took off 0 bases at V and 6 bases at J, with 9 bases between the two ends. The CDR3 covers 13 residues. The V gene's germline CDR1 is SGHDT and CDR2 YYEEEE. The CDR3 DNA sequence: TGTGCCAGCAGCTTGGGACCCAAACCTGAAGCTTTCTTT. Translation: CASSLGPKPEAFF. The entire variable domain, with the rest obtained from reference TRBV5-6 and TRBJ1-1, is as follows: DAGVTQSPTHLIKTRGQQVTLRCSPKSGHDTVSWYQQALGQGPQFIFQYYEEEERQRGNFPDRFSGHQFPNYSSELNVNALLLGDSALYLCASSLGPKPEAFFGQGTRLTVV.

This chain joins TRBV5-4 and TRBJ2-1, with TRBD2 matching 14 bases. This CDR3 is built from 15 residues. Germline V CDR1 and CDR2: SGHNT, YYREEE (reference sequence). Germline trimming cut 9 bases from V and 8 bases from J; bases unmatched to any gene: 10. CDR3 protein: CATVTGTSGSYEQFF. The CDR3 nucleotides read TGTGCCACCGTGACTGGGACTAGCGGGAGCTATGAGCAGTTCTTC.

This clonotype has a count of ten or more. V gene TRBV20-1 combines with J gene TRBJ2-1, with D unresolved. V was shortened by 5 bases and J by 0 bases, with 29 bases between the two germline ends. The CDR3 loop spans 20 amino acids. The V gene's germline CDR1 is DFQATT and CDR2 SNEGSKA (reference sequence). DNA of the CDR3: TGCAGTGCTGACGGCTTGCAACGGGCGCGGCCGTTCAGCTCCTACAATGAGCAGTTCTTC. Amino acid sequence: CSADGLQRARPFSSYNEQFF.

This clonotype was seen only a few times. This chain links TRBV12-3 or TRBV12-4 with TRBJ2-5; perhaps TRBD2 as D (6 bases). The CDR3 extends over 14 amino acids. Deletions cut 6 bases from V and 1 base from J, with 12 bases between. CDR3 DNA sequence: TGTGCCAGCAGCCCGGGACTGCCCCAAGAGACCCAGTACTTC. Residues: CASSPGLPQETQYF.

This clonotype was observed a handful of times. The CDR3 nucleotides read TGTCTTGCACAGGGGGCTAGGAATCAGCCCCAGCATTTT. Translation: CLAQGARNQPQHF. The chain is built from TRBV28 and TRBJ1-5; 9 bases match TRBD1. The CDR3 length is 13 residues. Germline assignment: CDR1 MDHEN and CDR2 SYDVKM. The full variable domain, completed using reference TRBV28 and TRBJ1-5, is DVKVTQSSRYLVKRTGEKVFLECVQDMDHENMFWYRQDPGLGLRLIYFSYDVKMKEKGDIPEGYSVSREKKERFSLILESASTNQTSMYLCLAQGARNQPQHFGDGTRLSIL.

The rearrangement links TRBV20-1 to TRBJ2-1, with 15 bases that match TRBD2. V was clipped by 6 bases and J by 0 bases; unmatched bases: 6. The germline V gene has CDR1 DFQATT and CDR2 SNEGSKA (reference sequence). The CDR3 is 17 residues long. The CDR3, as DNA: TGCAGTGCAACGGGACTAGCGGGAGGAAGCTCCTACAATGAGCAGTTCTTC. Amino acids: CSATGLAGGSSYNEQFF.